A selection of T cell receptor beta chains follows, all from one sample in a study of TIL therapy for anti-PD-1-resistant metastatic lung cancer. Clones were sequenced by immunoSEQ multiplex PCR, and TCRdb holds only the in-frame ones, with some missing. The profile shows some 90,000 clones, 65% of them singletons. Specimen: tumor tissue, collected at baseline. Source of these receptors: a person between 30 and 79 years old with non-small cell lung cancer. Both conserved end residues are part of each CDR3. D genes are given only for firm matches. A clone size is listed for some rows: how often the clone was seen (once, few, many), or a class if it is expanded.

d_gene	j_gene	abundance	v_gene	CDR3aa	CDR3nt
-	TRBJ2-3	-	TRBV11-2	CASSPLGGRTDTQYF	TGTGCCAGCAGCCCCCTTGGAGGGAGGACAGATACGCAGTATTTT
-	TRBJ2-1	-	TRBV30	CAWSVLYGSSYYNEQFF	TGTGCCTGGAGTGTACTGTACGGGAGCTCATACTACAATGAGCAGTTCTTC
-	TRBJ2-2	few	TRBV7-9	CASIRNTGELFF	TGTGCCAGCATAAGGAACACCGGGGAGCTGTTTTTT
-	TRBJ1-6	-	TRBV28	CASTTEGLSSSYNSPLHF	TGTGCCAGCACCACCGAGGGACTCTCGAGCTCCTATAATTCACCCCTCCACTTT
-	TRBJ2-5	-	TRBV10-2	CASRQGGGETQYF	TGCGCCAGCAGGCAGGGGGGTGGGGAGACCCAGTACTTC
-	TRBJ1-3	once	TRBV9	CASSGVPGGNTIYF	TGTGCCAGCAGCGGGGTCCCGGGAGGAAACACCATATATTTT
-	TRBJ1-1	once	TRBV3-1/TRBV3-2	CASSRIGNTEAFF	TGTGCCAGCAGCCGCATTGGGAACACTGAAGCTTTCTTT
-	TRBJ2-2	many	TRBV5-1	CASSSRDLGGELFF	TGCGCCAGCAGCTCCCGGGACTTAGGCGGGGAGCTGTTTTTT
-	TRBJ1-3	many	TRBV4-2	CASSQAPQGSGNTIYF	TGTGCCAGCAGCCAAGCCCCACAGGGCTCTGGAAACACCATATATTTT
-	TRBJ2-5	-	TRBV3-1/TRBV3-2	CASSAGPGGGQYF	TGTGCCAGCAGCGCGGGACCCGGGGGCGGCCAGTACTTC
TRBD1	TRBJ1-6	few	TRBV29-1	CSVRTGHGGSPLHF	TGCAGCGTCCGGACAGGCCACGGGGGATCACCCCTCCACTTT
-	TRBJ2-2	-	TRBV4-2	CASSQFLADTGELFF	TGTGCCAGCAGCCAGTTTTTAGCGGACACCGGGGAGCTGTTTTTT
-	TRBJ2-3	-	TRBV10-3	CASVRDLSTDTQYF	TGTGCCAGCGTCAGGGATCTAAGCACAGATACGCAGTATTTT
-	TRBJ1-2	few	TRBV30	CAWSVIQTNYGYTF	TGTGCCTGGAGTGTAATACAGACTAACTATGGCTACACCTTC
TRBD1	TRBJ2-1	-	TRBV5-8	CASSSGTGGFNEQFF	TGTGCCAGCAGCTCCGGGACAGGGGGCTTTAATGAGCAGTTCTTC
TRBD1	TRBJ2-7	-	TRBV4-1	CASSPRGQGSHEQYF	TGCGCCAGCAGCCCTAGGGGACAGGGGTCCCACGAGCAGTACTTC
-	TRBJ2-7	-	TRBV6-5	CASSYSGTGPYEQYF	TGTGCCAGCAGTTACTCAGGGACGGGCCCCTACGAGCAGTACTTC
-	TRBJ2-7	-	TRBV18	CASSPQTTGEQYF	TGTGCCAGCTCACCACAAACTACGGGGGAGCAGTACTTC
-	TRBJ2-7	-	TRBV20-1	CSASGGTFYEQYF	TGCAGTGCTAGTGGAGGGACTTTCTACGAGCAGTACTTC
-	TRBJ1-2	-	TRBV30	CAWIFPYGYTF	TGTGCCTGGATTTTCCCGTATGGCTACACCTTC
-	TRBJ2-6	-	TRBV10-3	CAISDSSGANVLTF	TGTGCCATCAGTGACAGTTCTGGGGCCAACGTCCTGACTTTC
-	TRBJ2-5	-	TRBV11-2	CASTRGLAPQETQYF	TGTGCCAGCACCCGGGGGCTAGCGCCACAAGAGACCCAGTACTTC
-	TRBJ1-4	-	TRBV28	CASSRISTNEKLFF	TGTGCCAGCAGTCGAATCTCAACTAATGAAAAACTGTTTTTT
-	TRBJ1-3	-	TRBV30	CAWSVSSGGTIYF	TGTGCCTGGAGTGTGAGCTCTGGAGGCACCATATATTTT
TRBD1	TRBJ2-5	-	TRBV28	CASRPGDRGDQETQYF	TGTGCCAGCCGTCCCGGAGACAGGGGAGATCAAGAGACCCAGTACTTC
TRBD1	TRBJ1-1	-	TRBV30	CAFQGGGAFF	TGTGCCTTCCAGGGGGGTGGAGCTTTCTTT
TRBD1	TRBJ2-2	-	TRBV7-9	CASSSDRGRVGELFF	TGTGCCAGCAGCAGCGACAGGGGGCGTGTCGGGGAGCTGTTTTTT
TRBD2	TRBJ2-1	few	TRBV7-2	CASSLVSGDEQFF	TGTGCCAGCAGCTTAGTTAGCGGGGATGAGCAGTTCTTC
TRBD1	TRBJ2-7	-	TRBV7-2	CASSPLGTGFYEQYF	TGTGCCAGCAGCCCCTTGGGGACAGGGTTTTACGAGCAGTACTTC
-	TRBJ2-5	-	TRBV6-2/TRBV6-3	CASSYSFWPEETQYF	TGTGCCAGCAGTTACTCCTTCTGGCCCGAAGAGACCCAGTACTTC
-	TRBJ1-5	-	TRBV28	CASRGHPRNQPQHF	TGTGCCAGCCGCGGACATCCTCGAAATCAGCCCCAGCATTTT
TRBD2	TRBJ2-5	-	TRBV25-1	CASSDPLAGAPGTQYF	TGTGCCAGCAGTGACCCCCTAGCGGGGGCCCCAGGAACCCAGTACTTC
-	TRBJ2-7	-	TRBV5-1	CASSLMNEQYF	TGCGCCAGCAGCTTGATGAACGAGCAGTACTTC
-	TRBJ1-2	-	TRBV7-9	CASGVGEYYGYTF	TGTGCCAGCGGGGTCGGAGAATATTATGGCTACACCTTC
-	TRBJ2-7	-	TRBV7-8	CASSLAPVSYEQYF	TGTGCCAGCAGCTTAGCGCCCGTCTCCTACGAGCAGTACTTC
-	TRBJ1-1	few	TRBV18	CASSPTEDTEAFF	TGTGCCAGCTCTCCCACGGAGGACACTGAAGCTTTCTTT
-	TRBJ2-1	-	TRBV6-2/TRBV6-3	CASSYQGSVAYNEQFF	TGTGCCAGCAGTTACCAGGGGTCCGTAGCTTACAATGAGCAGTTCTTC
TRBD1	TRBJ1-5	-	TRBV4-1	CASSQDFTGGLANQPQHF	TGCGCCAGCAGCCAAGATTTCACAGGGGGCCTCGCGAATCAGCCCCAGCATTTT
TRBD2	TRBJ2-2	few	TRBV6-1	CASSARTSGVAGELFF	TGTGCCAGCAGTGCCCGGACTAGCGGGGTGGCCGGGGAGCTGTTTTTT
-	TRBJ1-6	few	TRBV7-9	CASSFKFDSPLHF	TGTGCCAGCAGCTTTAAATTTGATTCACCCCTCCACTTT
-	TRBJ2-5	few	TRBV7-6	CASSLRGGTTQETQYF	TGTGCCAGCAGCTTAAGGGGCGGGACCACCCAAGAGACCCAGTACTTC
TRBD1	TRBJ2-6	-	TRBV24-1	CATSDPFSGTGGLGANVLTF	TGTGCCACCAGTGATCCTTTTTCAGGGACAGGGGGGCTGGGGGCCAACGTCCTGACTTTC
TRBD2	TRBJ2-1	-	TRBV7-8	CASSMTSGHLYNEQFF	TGTGCCAGCAGCATGACTAGCGGGCATCTATACAATGAGCAGTTCTTC
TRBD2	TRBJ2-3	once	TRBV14	CASSQGWTSGGPTDTQYF	TGTGCCAGCAGCCAAGGTTGGACTAGCGGGGGGCCCACAGATACGCAGTATTTT
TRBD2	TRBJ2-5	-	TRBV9	CASSVGHGGVETQYF	TGTGCCAGCAGCGTAGGTCACGGGGGGGTCGAGACCCAGTACTTC
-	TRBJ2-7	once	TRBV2	CASKRQVPEQYF	TGTGCCAGCAAAAGACAAGTACCCGAGCAGTACTTC
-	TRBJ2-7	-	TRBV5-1	CASRMWWGSPYEQYF	TGCGCCAGCAGAATGTGGTGGGGGTCACCCTACGAGCAGTACTTC
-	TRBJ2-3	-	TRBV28	CATGNEATDTQYF	TGTGCCACAGGAAATGAAGCCACAGATACGCAGTATTTT
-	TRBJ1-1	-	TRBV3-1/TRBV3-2	CASSQGWQGNTEAFF	TGTGCCAGCAGCCAAGGGTGGCAGGGGAACACTGAAGCTTTCTTT
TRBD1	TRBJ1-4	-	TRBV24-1	CATSEPRTGGGEKLFF	TGTGCCACCAGTGAACCCCGGACAGGGGGAGGTGAAAAACTGTTTTTT
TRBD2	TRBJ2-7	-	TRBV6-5	CASSSSSGKYF	TGTGCCAGCAGTAGTTCTAGCGGGAAGTACTTC
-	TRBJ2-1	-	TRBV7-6	CASSLDSIYNEQFF	TGTGCCAGCAGCTTAGATTCCATCTACAATGAGCAGTTCTTC
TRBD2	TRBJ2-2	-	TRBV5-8	CASSFQAGGPSGELFF	TGTGCCAGCAGCTTTCAAGCGGGAGGGCCGTCCGGGGAGCTGTTTTTT
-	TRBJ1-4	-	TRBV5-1	CASSYDGGEKLFF	TGCGCCAGCAGCTACGATGGGGGTGAAAAACTGTTTTTT